This T cell receptor (beta chain) originates from a study of cytomegalovirus exposure and HLA in healthy donors. Study conclusions and caveats: The authors considered a cluster of highly shared sequence variants likely to be a sequencing artifact. Among TCR sequences, most were rare, though some public TCRs appeared in many donors.

J was trimmed by 4 bases and V by 6 bases; bases with no gene match: 6. CDR1 is MNHEY and CDR2 is SMNVEV in the germline V gene (reference sequence). The CDR3 runs to 16 residues. These donors, healthy bone marrow donors, were studied. As to this clone: Its antigen remains unknown.

PCR employed 60 Vbeta and 13 Jbeta primers. This table comes from immunoSEQ multiplex PCR, and its TCRdb copy is limited to in-frame clones, with some not included. This table lists 53,000 or so clones. This receptor was taken from a man younger than 35 in good health and CMV-seropositive. This chain connects TRBV27 to TRBJ2-1; 13 nucleotides align to TRBD2. Sequences were obtained from PBMCs. The CDR3 here is CASSRTSGRSYNEQFF. The DNA of the CDR3 is TGTGCCAGCAGCAGGACTAGCGGGAGAAGTTACAATGAGCAGTTCTTC.